The 3 T cell receptor beta chains reported below all come from one sample, sequenced in a study of PD-1 blockade in classical Hodgkin lymphoma. Profiled with immunoSEQ multiplex PCR; TCRdb holds only in-frame clones, not every one. The sample contains 95,000 to 120,000 clones, roughly nine tenths of which appear only once. Every one of the patients relapsed after autologous stem cell transplantation (brentuximab vedotin exposure was variable). The sample in question was peripheral blood mononuclear cells (PBMCs), obtained before the second cycle of nivolumab. These receptors were taken from a human donor with classical Hodgkin lymphoma.

The V call is TRBV19, the J call TRBJ2-7, with a possible D match to TRBD2 (5 bases). The CDR3 spans 16 residues. Germline CDR1 is LNHDA and CDR2 is SQIVND (reference sequence). V lost 0 bases, J lost 0 bases, and 12 bases lay in between. CDR3 in DNA: TGTGCCAGTAGTATAGAGGCTAGCTGGAGCTCCTACGAGCAGTACTTC. Amino acid sequence: CASSIEASWSSYEQYF.

This clone was found once. This rearrangement joins TRBV30 to TRBJ1-1; no clear D. In germline, CDR1 is GTSNPN, CDR2 SVGIG (reference sequence). This CDR3 region has 13 residues. V was cut by 5 bases and J by 1 base, with 11 bases left in between. DNA of the CDR3: TGTGCCTGGGCCGTCGACGGGAACACTGAAGCTTTCTTT. Translated, it gives CAWAVDGNTEAFF.

The chain has TRBV5-4 and TRBJ2-7; 14 bases line up with TRBD2. V dropped 7 bases and J dropped 3; count of bases not matched to a gene: 9. The CDR3 is 16 residues long. The germline CDR1 and CDR2 sequences are SGHNT and YYREEE (reference sequence). CDR3 sequence: CASGGLAGGTLYEQYF. Written as DNA, the CDR3 is TGTGCCAGCGGCGGACTAGCGGGAGGTACCCTCTACGAGCAGTACTTC. The full variable domain, its missing parts supplied by reference TRBV5-4 and TRBJ2-7, is ETGVTQSPTHLIKTRGQQVTLRCSSQSGHNTVSWYQQALGQGPQFIFQYYREEENGRGNFPPRFSGLQFPNYSSELNVNALELDDSALYLCASGGLAGGTLYEQYFGPGTRLTVT.